The 8 T cell receptor beta chains presented below share a single source sample, sequenced in a study of persistence of HIV-infected CD4 T cells. This was the immunoSEQ version 4 assay in survey mode. TCRdb keeps only in-frame clones here, not all; method: immunoSEQ multiplex PCR. Here the sample spans about 13,000 clones, about 70% being singletons. No cognate antigen is known for these TCRs. An overlapping HIV-1 Gag peptide pool stimulated these cells at roughly 1 ug/peptide/mL. Responding CD4+ T cells were sorted by upregulation of both CD40 ligand and CD69. Sequencing used CD4+ T cells sorted from PBMCs after roughly 19-hour stimulation, obtained from a patient who received antiretroviral therapy. The receptors were gathered from an adult man with HIV who was CMV-seropositive.

The V and J genes are TRBV25-1 and TRBJ1-2, with 7 bases aligning to TRBD1. The J segment lost 8 bases and the V segment lost 1 base, leaving 7 bases of the junction unmatched. Germline V lookup: CDR1 MGHDK, CDR2 SYGVNS. The CDR3 totals 14 residues. The CDR3 coding sequence is TGTGCCAGCAGTGAATGGGGGACAGCGGGAGGCTACACCTTC. Residues: CASSEWGTAGGYTF.

The chain is built from TRBV10-3 and TRBJ1-2; tentative D call: TRBD1 (6 bases). V was cut by 0 bases and J by 8 bases, with 16 bases left in between. In germline, CDR1 is ENHRY, CDR2 SYGVKD. This CDR3 spans 15 amino acids. CDR3 coding DNA: TGTGCCATCAGTGAGTCGACCATGCACCAGGGGGGCTACACCTTC. Protein sequence: CAISESTMHQGGYTF.

The chain employs TRBV19 and TRBJ1-6; D gene uncertain. V was trimmed by 5 bases and J by 10 bases, leaving 9 bases between them. In germline, CDR1 is LNHDA, CDR2 SQIVND (reference sequence). This CDR3 has 12 amino acids. CDR3 protein: CASSGVRSPLHF. In DNA form, the CDR3 reads TGTGCCAGTAGTGGGGTGAGGTCACCCCTCCACTTT.

This clone is categorized as medium-sized. The V and J genes are TRBV6-5 and TRBJ1-5; TRBD1 matches at 7 bases. Germline assignment: CDR1 MNHEY and CDR2 SVGAGI. The length of the CDR3 is 14 residues. After removal of 7 bases from V and 4 bases from J, the junction contained 7 bases not matched to a gene. The CDR3 protein is CASIRDRKNQPQHF. For the CDR3, the DNA is TGTGCCAGCATTCGGGACAGAAAAAATCAGCCCCAGCATTTT.

The chain joins TRBV2 to TRBJ2-4; TRBD1 is a possible D gene (6 bases). V was cut by 7 bases and J by 5 bases, with 18 bases left in between. The CDR3 spans 15 residues. Germline loops: CDR1 SNHLY, CDR2 FYNNEI. The CDR3 protein is CASIRKGGFENIQYF. CDR3 DNA sequence: TGTGCCAGCATTCGAAAAGGGGGTTTTGAAAACATTCAGTACTTC.

The V call is TRBV6-5, the J call TRBJ1-1; 7 bases map to TRBD1. Germline loops: CDR1 MNHEY, CDR2 SVGAGI. Losses at the gene ends were 6 bases for V and 4 bases for J; bases not matched to a gene: 8. The CDR3 contains 14 residues. CDR3 region: CASRKRRDSTEAFF. In nucleotides, the CDR3 is TGTGCCAGCAGAAAACGTCGGGACAGCACTGAAGCTTTCTTT.

In its sample, this clone was seen a few times. The rearrangement joins TRBV19 to TRBJ1-5, with a tentative D call TRBD1 (6 bases). The CDR3 contains 12 residues. Germline V gene lookup returns CDR1 LNHDA and CDR2 SQIVND (reference sequence). V lost 6 bases, J lost 10 bases, and 13 bases lay in between. The CDR3 sequence is CASSPGGQPQHF. As DNA, the CDR3 is TGTGCCAGTAGCCCCGGGGGCCAACCCCAGCATTTT.

This clone was counted only a few times. The genes are TRBV12-3 or TRBV12-4 and TRBJ2-7; D may be TRBD1 (6 bases). V was clipped by 6 bases and J by 7 bases, with 13 bases between them. The CDR3 covers 12 residues. The CDR3 DNA is TGTGCCAGCAGCCACAGGGAGAGGGAGCAGTACTTC. Its protein is CASSHREREQYF.